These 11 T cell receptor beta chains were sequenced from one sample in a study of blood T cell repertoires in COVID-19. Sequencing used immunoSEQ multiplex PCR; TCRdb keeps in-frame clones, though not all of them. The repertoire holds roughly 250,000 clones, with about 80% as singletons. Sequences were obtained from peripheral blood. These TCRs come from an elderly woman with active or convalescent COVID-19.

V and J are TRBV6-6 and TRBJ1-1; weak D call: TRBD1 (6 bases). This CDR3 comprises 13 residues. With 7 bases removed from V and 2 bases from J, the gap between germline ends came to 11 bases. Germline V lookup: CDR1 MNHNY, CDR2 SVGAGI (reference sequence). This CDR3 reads CASIRTANTEAFF. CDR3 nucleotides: TGTGCCAGCATTCGGACAGCAAACACTGAAGCTTTCTTT.

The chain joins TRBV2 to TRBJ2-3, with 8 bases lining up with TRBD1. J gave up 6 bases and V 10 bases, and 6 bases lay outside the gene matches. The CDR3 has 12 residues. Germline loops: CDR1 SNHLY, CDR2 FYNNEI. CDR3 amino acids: CATSDRADTQYF. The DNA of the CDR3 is TGTGCCACCTCGGACAGGGCGGATACGCAGTATTTT.

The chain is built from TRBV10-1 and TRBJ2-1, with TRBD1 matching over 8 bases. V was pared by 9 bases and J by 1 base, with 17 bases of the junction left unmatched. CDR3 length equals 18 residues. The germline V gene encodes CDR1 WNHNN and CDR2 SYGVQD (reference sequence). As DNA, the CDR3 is TGCGCCAGGGTCGACCTCTCAGGGGGCGTTAGTTCCTACAATGAGCAGTTCTTC. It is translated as CARVDLSGGVSSYNEQFF.

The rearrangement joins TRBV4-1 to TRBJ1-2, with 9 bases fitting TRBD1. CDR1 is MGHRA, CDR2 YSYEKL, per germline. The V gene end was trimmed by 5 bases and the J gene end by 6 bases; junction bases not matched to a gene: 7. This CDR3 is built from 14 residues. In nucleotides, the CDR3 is TGCGCCAGCAGCGGTGCTGGACAGGGGAATGGCTACACCTTC. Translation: CASSGAGQGNGYTF.

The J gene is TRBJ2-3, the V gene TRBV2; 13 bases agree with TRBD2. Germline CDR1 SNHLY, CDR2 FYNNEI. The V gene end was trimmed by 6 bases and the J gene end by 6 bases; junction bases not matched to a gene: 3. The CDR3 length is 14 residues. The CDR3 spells CASSVGLAGDTQYF. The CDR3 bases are TGTGCCAGCAGCGTGGGACTAGCGGGGGATACGCAGTATTTT.

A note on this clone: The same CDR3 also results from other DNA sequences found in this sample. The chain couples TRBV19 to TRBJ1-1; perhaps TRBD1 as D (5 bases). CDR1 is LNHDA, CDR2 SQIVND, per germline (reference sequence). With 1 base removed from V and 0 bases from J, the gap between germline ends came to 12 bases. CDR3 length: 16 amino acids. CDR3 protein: CASSIGAGRMNTEAFF. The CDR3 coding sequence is TGTGCCAGTAGTATAGGGGCAGGGAGGATGAACACTGAAGCTTTCTTT.

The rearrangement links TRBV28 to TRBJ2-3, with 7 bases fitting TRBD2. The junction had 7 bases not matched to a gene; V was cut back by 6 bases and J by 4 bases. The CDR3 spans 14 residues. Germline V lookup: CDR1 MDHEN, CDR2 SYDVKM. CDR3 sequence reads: CASSGTGGPDTQYF. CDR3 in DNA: TGTGCCAGCAGCGGGACGGGAGGTCCAGATACGCAGTATTTT. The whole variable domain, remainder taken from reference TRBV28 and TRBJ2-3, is DVKVTQSSRYLVKRTGEKVFLECVQDMDHENMFWYRQDPGLGLRLIYFSYDVKMKEKGDIPEGYSVSREKKERFSLILESASTNQTSMYLCASSGTGGPDTQYFGPGTRLTVL.

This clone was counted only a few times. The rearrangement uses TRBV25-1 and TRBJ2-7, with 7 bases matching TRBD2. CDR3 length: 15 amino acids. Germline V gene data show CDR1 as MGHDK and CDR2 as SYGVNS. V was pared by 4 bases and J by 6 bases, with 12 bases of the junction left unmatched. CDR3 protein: CASSGGGLGSAEQYF. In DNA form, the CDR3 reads TGTGCCAGCAGTGGGGGGGGACTTGGATCCGCCGAGCAGTACTTC.

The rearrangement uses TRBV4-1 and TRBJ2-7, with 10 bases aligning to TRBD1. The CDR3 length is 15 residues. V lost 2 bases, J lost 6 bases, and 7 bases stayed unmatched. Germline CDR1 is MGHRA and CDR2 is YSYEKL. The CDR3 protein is CASSQPGQGGGEQYF. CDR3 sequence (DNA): TGCGCCAGCAGCCAACCTGGACAGGGGGGGGGCGAGCAGTACTTC.

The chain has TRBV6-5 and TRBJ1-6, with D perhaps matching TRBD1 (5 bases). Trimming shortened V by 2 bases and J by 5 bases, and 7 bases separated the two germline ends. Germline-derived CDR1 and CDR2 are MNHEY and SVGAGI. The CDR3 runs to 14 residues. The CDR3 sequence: CASSYVQDNSPLHF. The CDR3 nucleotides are TGTGCCAGCAGTTACGTACAGGATAATTCACCCCTCCACTTT.

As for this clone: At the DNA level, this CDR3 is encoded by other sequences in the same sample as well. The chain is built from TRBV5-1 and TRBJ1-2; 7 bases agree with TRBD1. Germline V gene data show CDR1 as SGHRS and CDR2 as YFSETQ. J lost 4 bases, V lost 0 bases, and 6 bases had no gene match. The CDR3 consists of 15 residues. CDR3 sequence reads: CASSLGQGASYGYTF. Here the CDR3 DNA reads TGCGCCAGCAGCTTGGGACAGGGCGCTTCCTATGGCTACACCTTC.